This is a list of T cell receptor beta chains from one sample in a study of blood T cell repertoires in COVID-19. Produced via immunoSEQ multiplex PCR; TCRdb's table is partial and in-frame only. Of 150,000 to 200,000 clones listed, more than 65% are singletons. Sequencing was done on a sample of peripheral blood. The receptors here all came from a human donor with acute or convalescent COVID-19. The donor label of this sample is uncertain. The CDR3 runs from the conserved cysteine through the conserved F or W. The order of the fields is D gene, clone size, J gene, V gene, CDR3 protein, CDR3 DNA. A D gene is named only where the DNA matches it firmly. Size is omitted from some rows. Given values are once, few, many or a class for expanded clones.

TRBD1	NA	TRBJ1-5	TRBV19	CASSIAPSTGGYSNQPQHF	TGTGCCAGTAGTATAGCCCCCTCGACAGGGGGCTATAGCAATCAGCCCCAGCATTTT
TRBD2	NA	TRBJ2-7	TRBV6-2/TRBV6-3	CASSYNERDPGYEQYF	TGTGCCAGCAGTTACAACGAGCGGGACCCCGGCTACGAGCAGTACTTC
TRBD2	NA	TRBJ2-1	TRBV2	CASSEAGLEANEQFF	TGTGCCAGCAGTGAAGCCGGACTAGAGGCCAATGAGCAGTTCTTC
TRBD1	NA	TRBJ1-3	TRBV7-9	CASSWRGQSGNTIYF	TGTGCCAGCAGCTGGAGGGGGCAGTCTGGAAACACCATATATTTT
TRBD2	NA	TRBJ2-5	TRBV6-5	CASSYSRTSRVETQYF	TGTGCCAGCAGTTACTCGAGGACTAGCCGGGTGGAGACCCAGTACTTC
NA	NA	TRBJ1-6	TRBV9	CASSPEPHVNSPLHF	TGTGCCAGCAGCCCCGAGCCTCATGTCAATTCACCCCTCCACTTT
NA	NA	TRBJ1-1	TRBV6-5	CTSRAELPTEAFF	TGTACCAGCAGGGCGGAATTGCCCACTGAAGCTTTCTTT
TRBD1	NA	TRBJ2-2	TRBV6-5	CASSYRAGGNTGELFF	TGTGCCAGCAGTTACCGAGCAGGGGGCAACACCGGGGAGCTGTTTTTT
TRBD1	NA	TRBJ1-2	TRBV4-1	CASSQASGRGGNYGYTF	TGCGCCAGCAGCCAAGCAAGCGGCCGAGGGGGCAACTATGGCTACACCTTC
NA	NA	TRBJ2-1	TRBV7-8	CASITGKGRYNEQFF	TGTGCCAGCATTACCGGGAAGGGAAGATATAATGAGCAGTTCTTC
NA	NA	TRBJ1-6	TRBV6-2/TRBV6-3	CASSYGETGGSPLHF	TGTGCCAGCAGTTACGGGGAGACTGGCGGTTCACCCCTCCACTTT
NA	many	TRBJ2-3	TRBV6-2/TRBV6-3	CASSYERYTQYF	TGTGCCAGCAGTTATGAGCGATATACGCAGTATTTT
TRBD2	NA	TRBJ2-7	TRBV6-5	CASRWGLAGSYEQYF	TGTGCCAGCAGATGGGGACTAGCGGGCTCCTACGAGCAGTACTTC
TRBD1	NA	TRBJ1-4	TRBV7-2	CASSLRGTGSQKLFF	TGTGCCAGCAGCCTGCGAGGGACAGGGAGCCAAAAACTGTTTTTT
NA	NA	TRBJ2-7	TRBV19	CASSYGGTSSYEQYF	TGTGCCAGTAGTTATGGAGGGACCAGCTCCTACGAGCAGTACTTC